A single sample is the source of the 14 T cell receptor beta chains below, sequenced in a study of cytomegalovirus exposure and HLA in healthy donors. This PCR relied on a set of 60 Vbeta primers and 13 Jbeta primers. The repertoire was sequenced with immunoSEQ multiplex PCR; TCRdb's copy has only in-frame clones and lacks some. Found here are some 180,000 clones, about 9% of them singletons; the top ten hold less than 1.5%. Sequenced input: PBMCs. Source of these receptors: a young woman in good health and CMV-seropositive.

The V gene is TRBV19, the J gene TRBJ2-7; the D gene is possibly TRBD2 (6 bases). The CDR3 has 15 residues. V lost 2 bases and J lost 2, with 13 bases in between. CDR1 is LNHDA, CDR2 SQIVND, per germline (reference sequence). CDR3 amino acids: CASSIFDGSAYEQYF. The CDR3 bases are TGTGCCAGTAGTATATTCGACGGGAGCGCCTACGAGCAGTACTTC.

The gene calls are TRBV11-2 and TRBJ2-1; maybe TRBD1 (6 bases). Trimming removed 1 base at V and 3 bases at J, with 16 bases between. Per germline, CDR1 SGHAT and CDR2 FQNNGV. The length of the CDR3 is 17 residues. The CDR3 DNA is TGTGCCAGCAGCTTAGTTAGAGGGGGACCTCTCTACAATGAGCAGTTCTTC. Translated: CASSLVRGGPLYNEQFF.

The CDR3 sequence: CASTLQSTGTGPYGYTF. CDR3 bases: TGCGCCAGCACCCTCCAATCTACCGGGACAGGGCCCTATGGCTACACCTTC. The V call is TRBV5-1, the J call TRBJ1-2; 9 nucleotides agree with TRBD1. This CDR3 is 17 amino acids long. The V gene end was trimmed by 6 bases and the J gene end by 4 bases; junction bases not matched to a gene: 16. The germline gives CDR1 SGHRS, CDR2 YFSETQ.

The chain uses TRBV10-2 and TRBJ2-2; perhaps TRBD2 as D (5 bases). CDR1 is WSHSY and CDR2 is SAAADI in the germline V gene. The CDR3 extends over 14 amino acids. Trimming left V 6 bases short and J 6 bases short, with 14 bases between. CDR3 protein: CASRVGNHAGELFF. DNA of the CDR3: TGCGCCAGCAGGGTCGGGAATCACGCCGGGGAGCTGTTTTTT.

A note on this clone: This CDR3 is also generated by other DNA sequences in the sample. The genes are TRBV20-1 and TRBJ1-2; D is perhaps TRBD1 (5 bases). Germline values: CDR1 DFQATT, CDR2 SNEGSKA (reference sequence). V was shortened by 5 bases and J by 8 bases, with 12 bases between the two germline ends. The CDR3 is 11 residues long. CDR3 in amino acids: CSAPGLGGYTF. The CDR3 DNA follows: TGCAGTGCTCCGGGACTCGGGGGCTACACCTTC.

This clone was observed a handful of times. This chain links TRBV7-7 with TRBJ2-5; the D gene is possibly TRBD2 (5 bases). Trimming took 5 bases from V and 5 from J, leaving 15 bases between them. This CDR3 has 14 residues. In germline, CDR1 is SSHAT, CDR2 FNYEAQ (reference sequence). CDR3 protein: CASSMTIHAETQYF. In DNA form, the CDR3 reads TGTGCCAGCAGCATGACTATCCACGCGGAGACCCAGTACTTC.

CDR3 DNA sequence: TGTGCCAGCAAACAGGGGGCCAGGCCAGGGGCCAACGTCCTGACTTTC. It encodes CASKQGARPGANVLTF. This chain connects TRBV27 to TRBJ2-6, with 9 nucleotides matching TRBD1. CDR1 and CDR2 (germline): MNHEY, SMNVEV (reference sequence). CDR3 length: 16 residues. With V trimmed by 7 bases and J by 4 bases, 8 bases remained unmatched. The full variable domain, with the rest looked up from reference TRBV27 and TRBJ2-6, is EAQVTQNPRYLITVTGKKLTVTCSQNMNHEYMSWYRQDPGLGLRQIYYSMNVEVTDKGDVPEGYKVSRKEKRNFPLILESPSPNQTSLYFCASKQGARPGANVLTFGAGSRLTVL.

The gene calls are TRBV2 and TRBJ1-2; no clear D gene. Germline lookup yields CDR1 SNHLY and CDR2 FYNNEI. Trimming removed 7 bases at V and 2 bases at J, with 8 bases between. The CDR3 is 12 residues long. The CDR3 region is CASTEGNYGYTF. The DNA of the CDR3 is TGTGCCAGCACCGAGGGAAACTATGGCTACACCTTC.

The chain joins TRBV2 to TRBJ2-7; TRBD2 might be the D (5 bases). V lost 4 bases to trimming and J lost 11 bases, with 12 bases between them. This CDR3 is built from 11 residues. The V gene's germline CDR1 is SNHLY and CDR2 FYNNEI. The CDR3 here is CASSGDGSEYF. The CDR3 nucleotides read TGTGCCAGCAGTGGAGATGGGAGTGAGTACTTC.

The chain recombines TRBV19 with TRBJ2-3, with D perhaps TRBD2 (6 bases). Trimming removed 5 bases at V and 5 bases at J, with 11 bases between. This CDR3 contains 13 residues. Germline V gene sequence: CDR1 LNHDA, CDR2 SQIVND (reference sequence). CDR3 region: CASSPAGLDTQYF. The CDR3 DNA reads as TGTGCCAGTAGTCCCGCGGGACTAGATACGCAGTATTTT.

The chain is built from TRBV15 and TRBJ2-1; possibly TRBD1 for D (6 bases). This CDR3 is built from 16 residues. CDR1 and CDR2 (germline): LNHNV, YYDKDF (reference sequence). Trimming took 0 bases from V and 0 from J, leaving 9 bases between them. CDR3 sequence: CATSREVGGSYNEQFF. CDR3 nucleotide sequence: TGTGCCACCAGCAGAGAAGTAGGGGGCTCCTACAATGAGCAGTTCTTC.

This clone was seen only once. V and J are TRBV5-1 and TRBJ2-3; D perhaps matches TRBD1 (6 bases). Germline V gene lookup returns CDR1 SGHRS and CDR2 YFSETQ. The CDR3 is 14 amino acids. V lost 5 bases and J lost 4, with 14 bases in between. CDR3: CASSPGVGADTQYF. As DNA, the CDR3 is TGCGCCAGCAGTCCAGGGGTTGGAGCAGATACGCAGTATTTT.

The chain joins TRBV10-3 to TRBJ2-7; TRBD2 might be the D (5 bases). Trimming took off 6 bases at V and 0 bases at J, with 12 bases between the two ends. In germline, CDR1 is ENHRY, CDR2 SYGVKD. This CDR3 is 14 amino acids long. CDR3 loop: CAIRTAGNSYEQYF. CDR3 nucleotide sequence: TGTGCCATCAGGACCGCGGGCAACTCCTACGAGCAGTACTTC.

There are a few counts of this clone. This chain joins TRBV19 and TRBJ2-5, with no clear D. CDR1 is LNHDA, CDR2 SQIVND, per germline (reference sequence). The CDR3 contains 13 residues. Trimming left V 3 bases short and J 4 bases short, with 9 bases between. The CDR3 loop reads CASSIGRRETQYF. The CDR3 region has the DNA TGTGCCAGTAGTATCGGAAGGAGAGAGACCCAGTACTTC.